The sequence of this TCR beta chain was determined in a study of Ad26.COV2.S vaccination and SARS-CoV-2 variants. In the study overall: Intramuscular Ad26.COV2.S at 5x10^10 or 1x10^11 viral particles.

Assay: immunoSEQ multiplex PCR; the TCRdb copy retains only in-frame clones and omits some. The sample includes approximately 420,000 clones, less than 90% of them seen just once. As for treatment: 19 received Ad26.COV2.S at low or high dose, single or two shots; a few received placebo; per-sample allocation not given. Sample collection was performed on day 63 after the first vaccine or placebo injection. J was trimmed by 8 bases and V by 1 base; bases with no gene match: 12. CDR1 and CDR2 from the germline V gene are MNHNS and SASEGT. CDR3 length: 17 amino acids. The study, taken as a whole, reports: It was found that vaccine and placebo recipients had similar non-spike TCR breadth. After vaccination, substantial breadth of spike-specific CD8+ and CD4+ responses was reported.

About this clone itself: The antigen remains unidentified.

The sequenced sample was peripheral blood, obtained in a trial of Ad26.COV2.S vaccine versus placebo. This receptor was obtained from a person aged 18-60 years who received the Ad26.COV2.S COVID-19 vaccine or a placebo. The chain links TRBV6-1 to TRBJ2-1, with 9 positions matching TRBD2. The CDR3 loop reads CASSEGRAGGTPHEQFF. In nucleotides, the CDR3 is TGTGCCAGCAGTGAAGGACGTGCGGGGGGGACTCCCCATGAGCAGTTCTTC.